The 28 T cell receptor beta chains listed next were all sequenced from one sample in a study of cytomegalovirus exposure and HLA in healthy donors. The PCR employed 60 Vbeta primers together with 13 Jbeta primers. Libraries were prepared by immunoSEQ multiplex PCR; TCRdb keeps only in-frame clonotypes and omits some of them. The table has 180,000 or so clones, around three quarters seen once. Sequencing was done on a sample of PBMCs. The receptor source for this set is a woman younger than 45 in good health and CMV-seropositive.

This chain links TRBV27 with TRBJ1-1, with D uncertain. Germline V gene sequence: CDR1 MNHEY, CDR2 SMNVEV (reference sequence). V dropped 3 bases and J dropped 1 base, with 6 bases sitting between them. The CDR3 is 13 amino acids. For the CDR3, the DNA is TGTGCCAGCAGTTTTCGACAGAACACTGAAGCTTTCTTT. Its translation is CASSFRQNTEAFF.

Of note for this clone: In the same sample, other DNA sequences code for this CDR3. V gene TRBV4-3 combines with J gene TRBJ2-1; possibly TRBD2 for D (5 bases). Per the germline V gene, CDR1 is LGHNA and CDR2 is YSLEER. V lost 0 bases and J 4 bases, leaving 16 bases between the germline ends. The length of the CDR3 is 17 residues. CDR3 in DNA: TGCGCCAGCAGCCAAGATAGGGCAAGCGGACCTTACAATGAGCAGTTCTTC. It specifies CASSQDRASGPYNEQFF.

This sequence joins TRBV9 and TRBJ2-1, with a weak D call TRBD1 (5 bases). The CDR3 is made up of 16 amino acids. V was pared by 7 bases and J by 4 bases, with 21 bases between. Germline values: CDR1 SGDLS, CDR2 YYNGEE. The CDR3 nucleotides are TGTGCCAGCTCAACAGGACCGTCGTCAGGTTACAATGAGCAGTTCTTC. Translated, it gives CASSTGPSSGYNEQFF.

The CDR3 DNA is TGTGCCAGCAGCTTAGTCCGAGCGGGGGAAAAACTGTTTTTT. The encoded protein is CASSLVRAGEKLFF. The chain employs TRBV7-2 and TRBJ1-4; D is unclear. Germline lookup yields CDR1 SGHTA and CDR2 FQGNSA. Deletions cut 1 base from V and 8 bases from J, with 11 bases between. The CDR3 is 14 residues long. The full variable domain, in which reference TRBV7-2 and TRBJ1-4 provide the parts outside the CDR3, is GAGVSQSPSNKVTEKGKDVELRCDPISGHTALYWYRQSLGQGLEFLIYFQGNSAPDKSGLPSDRFSAERTGGSVSTLTIQRTQQEDSAVYLCASSLVRAGEKLFFGSGTQLSVL.

The chain carries TRBV7-2 and TRBJ1-1; D perhaps matches TRBD1 (5 bases). CDR1 is SGHTA and CDR2 is FQGNSA in the germline V gene. The CDR3 totals 13 residues. The V and J ends lost 1 base and 10 bases respectively, with 13 bases between them. The CDR3 sequence: CASSLVLGGGAFF. CDR3 coding DNA: TGTGCCAGCAGCTTAGTTCTGGGGGGGGGAGCTTTCTTT.

V usage is TRBV29-1 and J usage is TRBJ2-7; weak D call: TRBD1 (6 bases). The CDR3 contains 13 residues. Germline V CDR1 and CDR2: SQVTM, ANQGSEA. With 3 bases removed from V and 2 bases from J, the gap between germline ends came to 11 bases. The CDR3 region has the DNA TGCAGCGTTGATGGGACACCGCCCTACGAGCAGTACTTC. It is translated as CSVDGTPPYEQYF.

The gene calls are TRBV6-6 and TRBJ2-5; 13 positions match TRBD2. Germline assignment: CDR1 MNHNY and CDR2 SVGAGI (reference sequence). V gave up 2 bases and J gave up 5 bases; unmatched junction bases: 2. The CDR3 runs to 15 residues. The CDR3 loop is CASSYGTSGVETQYF. CDR3 bases: TGTGCCAGCAGTTACGGGACTAGCGGGGTGGAGACCCAGTACTTC.

This clone was recorded once. V gene TRBV7-6 combines with J gene TRBJ2-7; TRBD1 matches 10 bases. CDR3 length: 16 amino acids. J was trimmed by 7 bases and V by 0 bases; bases with no gene match: 9. CDR1 SGHVS and CDR2 FNYEAQ come from the germline V gene. In DNA form, the CDR3 reads TGTGCCAGCAGCTTAGCGATGAGACAGGGGGCGGGAGAGCAGTACTTC. Protein: CASSLAMRQGAGEQYF.

V and J are TRBV19 and TRBJ1-5; D ambiguous. Germline CDR1 reads LNHDA; CDR2 reads SQIVND (reference sequence). There are 17 residues in the CDR3. The V gene lost 6 bases and the J gene lost 5 bases, with 23 bases spanning the gap. In nucleotides, the CDR3 is TGTGCCAGTAGCGCCGGGAGGAGAGAGTACCCATATCAGCCCCAGCATTTT. It specifies CASSAGRREYPYQPQHF.

The V gene is TRBV18, the J gene TRBJ2-6; the match to TRBD1 covers 7 bases. With V trimmed by 6 bases and J by 0 bases, 8 bases remained unmatched. CDR1 is KGHSH, CDR2 LQKENI, per germline. This CDR3 is 17 amino acids long. In DNA, the CDR3 is TGTGCCAGCTCGAGGGACAGACCTACCTCTGGGGCCAACGTCCTGACTTTC. Amino acid sequence: CASSRDRPTSGANVLTF.

In its sample, this clone was seen a few times. The chain has TRBV28 and TRBJ2-1, with TRBD1 as a possible D gene (6 bases). The V gene lost 2 bases and the J gene lost 16 bases, with 15 bases spanning the gap. The CDR3 runs to 12 residues. Germline values: CDR1 MDHEN, CDR2 SYDVKM. The CDR3 spells CASSLLNRESFF. CDR3 nucleotide sequence: TGTGCCAGCAGTTTACTCAACAGGGAGTCTTTCTTC.

The V gene is TRBV9, the J gene TRBJ2-1, with D perhaps TRBD2 (5 bases). Trimming removed 0 bases from V and 0 bases from J, with 10 bases in between. CDR3 length: 16 amino acids. CDR1 SGDLS and CDR2 YYNGEE come from the germline V gene. The CDR3 bases are TGTGCCAGCAGCGTAGGCGGGCCGAGCTCCTACAATGAGCAGTTCTTC. Protein: CASSVGGPSSYNEQFF.

J is TRBJ2-5 and V is TRBV6-1; maybe TRBD2 (5 bases). Trimming removed 2 bases from V and 2 bases from J, with 12 bases in between. CDR3 length: 15 amino acids. Germline values: CDR1 MNHNS, CDR2 SASEGT. The CDR3 protein is CASSEISGGQETQYF. CDR3 DNA sequence: TGTGCCAGCAGTGAAATAAGCGGTGGGCAAGAGACCCAGTACTTC.

V gene TRBV29-1 combines with J gene TRBJ2-1; TRBD2 matches at 13 bases. V lost 3 bases, J lost 7 bases, and 9 bases stayed unmatched. CDR3 length: 16 amino acids. Germline V gene sequence: CDR1 SQVTM, CDR2 ANQGSEA. DNA for the CDR3: TGCAGCGTTGATAAGGTTGGACTAGCGGGAGCTAATGAGCAGTTCTTC. As protein: CSVDKVGLAGANEQFF.

V gene TRBV7-9 combines with J gene TRBJ2-6; D is ambiguous. Per the germline V gene, CDR1 is SEHNR and CDR2 is FQNEAQ (reference sequence). The CDR3 is made up of 18 amino acids. V dropped 3 bases and J dropped 4 bases, with 19 bases sitting between them. DNA for the CDR3: TGTGCCAGCAGCTTTCGTAGCCCCTTTAGTCCCGGGGCCAACGTCCTGACTTTC. It codes for CASSFRSPFSPGANVLTF.

The chain couples TRBV7-2 to TRBJ2-5; possibly TRBD1 for D (6 bases). V lost 5 bases, J lost 4 bases, and 17 bases lay in between. This CDR3 contains 15 residues. The germline V gene encodes CDR1 SGHTA and CDR2 FQGNSA. CDR3: CASSPAALGGETQYF. CDR3 nucleotides: TGTGCCAGCAGCCCGGCGGCTTTAGGGGGAGAGACCCAGTACTTC. The complete variable domain, with remaining parts taken from reference TRBV7-2 and TRBJ2-5, reads GAGVSQSPSNKVTEKGKDVELRCDPISGHTALYWYRQSLGQGLEFLIYFQGNSAPDKSGLPSDRFSAERTGGSVSTLTIQRTQQEDSAVYLCASSPAALGGETQYFGPGTRLLVL.

This clone has a handful of counts. CDR3: CASSLGVGEKTQYF. CDR3 coding DNA: TGTGCCAGCAGCTTAGGGGTGGGAGAAAAGACCCAGTACTTC. The rearrangement uses TRBV7-2 and TRBJ2-5; tentative D call: TRBD2 (5 bases). The CDR3 extends over 14 amino acids. V dropped 1 base and J dropped 6 bases, with 12 bases sitting between them. In germline, CDR1 is SGHTA, CDR2 FQGNSA.

The chain couples TRBV30 to TRBJ1-5; 9 bases match TRBD1. The CDR3 extends over 17 amino acids. The J segment lost 3 bases and the V segment lost 1 base, leaving 10 bases of the junction unmatched. The germline V gene has CDR1 GTSNPN and CDR2 SVGIG (reference sequence). The CDR3: CAWSASRTGAVNQPQHF. The CDR3 coding sequence is TGTGCCTGGAGTGCCTCGCGGACAGGGGCCGTCAATCAGCCCCAGCATTTT.

The chain uses TRBV28 and TRBJ1-1; D call uncertain. Germline V gene data show CDR1 as MDHEN and CDR2 as SYDVKM. Between the trimmed V and J ends, which lost 3 bases and 0 bases, there was a span of 17 bases. The CDR3 has 17 amino acids. CDR3 residues: CASSLEQSWNMNTEAFF. For the CDR3, the DNA is TGTGCCAGCAGTTTGGAGCAGTCCTGGAACATGAACACTGAAGCTTTCTTT.

For the CDR3, the DNA is TGCGCCAGCAGCCCCGGACTGAACGCGAACACCGGGGAGCTGTTTTTT. Protein product: CASSPGLNANTGELFF. The J gene is TRBJ2-2, the V gene TRBV5-1, with D possibly matching TRBD2 (5 bases). V lost 4 bases and J lost 0, with 13 bases in between. The CDR3 is made up of 16 amino acids. Germline CDR1 and CDR2: SGHRS and YFSETQ.

This chain connects TRBV19 to TRBJ1-2; TRBD1 is a possible D gene (6 bases). The CDR3 is made up of 14 amino acids. The V and J ends lost 7 bases and 5 bases respectively, with 17 bases between them. The germline V gene encodes CDR1 LNHDA and CDR2 SQIVND (reference sequence). The DNA for the CDR3 is TGTGCCAGTATGGGGGCGGCCCGTTGGTATGGCTACACCTTC. As protein: CASMGAARWYGYTF.

This clone was seen only once. The chain's CDR3 is CASSLGQGEEKLFF. The CDR3 DNA is TGTGCCAGCAGCTTGGGACAGGGGGAAGAAAAACTGTTTTTT. This sequence joins TRBV7-2 and TRBJ1-4; TRBD1 matches at 11 bases. V lost 3 bases to trimming and J lost 8 bases; unmatched junction nucleotides: 2. This CDR3 has 14 residues. Germline CDR1 SGHTA, CDR2 FQGNSA. Full variable domain (rest looked up from reference TRBV7-2 and TRBJ1-4): GAGVSQSPSNKVTEKGKDVELRCDPISGHTALYWYRQSLGQGLEFLIYFQGNSAPDKSGLPSDRFSAERTGGSVSTLTIQRTQQEDSAVYLCASSLGQGEEKLFFGSGTQLSVL.

This clone showed up just once. This chain joins TRBV15 and TRBJ1-1; D possibly corresponds to TRBD1 (5 bases). Germline V lookup: CDR1 LNHNV, CDR2 YYDKDF (reference sequence). The V and J ends lost 0 bases and 4 bases respectively, with 12 bases between them. The CDR3 extends over 15 amino acids. CDR3 nucleotides: TGTGCCACCAGCAGAGATCTCTCCGGGGGCACTGAAGCTTTCTTT. It yields the protein CATSRDLSGGTEAFF. The whole variable domain, filled in from reference TRBV15 and TRBJ1-1, reads DAMVIQNPRYQVTQFGKPVTLSCSQTLNHNVMYWYQQKSSQAPKLLFHYYDKDFNNEADTPDNFQSRRPNTSFCFLDIRSPGLGDTAMYLCATSRDLSGGTEAFFGQGTRLTVV.

The chain joins TRBV9 to TRBJ2-1, with TRBD2 matching 8 bases. Germline values: CDR1 SGDLS, CDR2 YYNGEE. This CDR3 is 16 amino acids long. J lost 4 bases, V lost 0 bases, and 6 bases had no gene match. In nucleotides, the CDR3 is TGTGCCAGCAGCGTAGGACCGGGGGGGGAATACAATGAGCAGTTCTTC. Translation gives CASSVGPGGEYNEQFF.

V gene TRBV7-9 combines with J gene TRBJ1-3; unclear D gene. This CDR3 region has 16 residues. Trimming shortened V by 3 bases and J by 8 bases, and 20 bases separated the two germline ends. Germline CDR1 and CDR2: SEHNR and FQNEAQ (reference sequence). CDR3 protein: CASSFVGRGSRDTIYF. Here the CDR3 DNA reads TGTGCCAGCAGCTTTGTTGGTAGAGGGTCCCGAGACACCATATATTTT.

This rearrangement joins TRBV7-8 to TRBJ1-2; 7 bases are a match to TRBD1. Germline lookup yields CDR1 SGHVS and CDR2 FQNEAQ. CDR3 length: 16 amino acids. Germline trimming cut 5 bases from V and 1 base from J; bases unmatched to any gene: 10. DNA of the CDR3: TGTGCCAGCAGCCGCCCGCCTTGGGACAGTAACTATGGCTACACCTTC. This codes for CASSRPPWDSNYGYTF.

This rearrangement joins TRBV9 to TRBJ1-1; 8 bases align to TRBD1. With 3 bases clipped from V and 0 bases from J, the junction kept 4 bases outside the gene matches. There are 15 residues in the CDR3. Germline V lookup: CDR1 SGDLS, CDR2 YYNGEE. The DNA for the CDR3 is TGTGCCAGCAGCGATCGACAGGGGATGAACACTGAAGCTTTCTTT. Translation gives CASSDRQGMNTEAFF.

The V and J genes are TRBV4-1 and TRBJ2-1, with TRBD2 matching over 8 bases. The germline gives CDR1 MGHRA, CDR2 YSYEKL. The CDR3 is 15 residues long. With 4 bases clipped from V and 5 bases from J, the junction kept 7 bases outside the gene matches. The CDR3 protein is CASSLREGPNNEQFF. As DNA, the CDR3 is TGCGCCAGCAGCCTCCGGGAGGGCCCCAACAATGAGCAGTTCTTC.